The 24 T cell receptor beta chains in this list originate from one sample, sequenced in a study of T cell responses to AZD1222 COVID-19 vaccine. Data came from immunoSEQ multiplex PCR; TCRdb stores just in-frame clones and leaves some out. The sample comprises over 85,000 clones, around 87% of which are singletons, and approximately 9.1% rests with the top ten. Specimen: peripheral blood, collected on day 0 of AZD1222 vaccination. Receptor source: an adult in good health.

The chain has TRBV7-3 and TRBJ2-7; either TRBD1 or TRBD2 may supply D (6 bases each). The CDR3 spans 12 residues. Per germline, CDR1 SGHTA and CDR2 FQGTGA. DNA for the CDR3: TGTCAGGAGGGGGTTAGCTCCTACGAGCAGTACTTC. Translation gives CQEGVSSYEQYF.

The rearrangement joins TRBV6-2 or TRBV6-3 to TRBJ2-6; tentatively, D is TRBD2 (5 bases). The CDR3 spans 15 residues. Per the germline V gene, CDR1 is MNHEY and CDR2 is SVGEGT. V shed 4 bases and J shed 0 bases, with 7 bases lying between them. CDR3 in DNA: TGTGCCAGCAGTTCCGGGAACTCTGGGGCCAACGTCCTGACTTTC. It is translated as CASSSGNSGANVLTF.

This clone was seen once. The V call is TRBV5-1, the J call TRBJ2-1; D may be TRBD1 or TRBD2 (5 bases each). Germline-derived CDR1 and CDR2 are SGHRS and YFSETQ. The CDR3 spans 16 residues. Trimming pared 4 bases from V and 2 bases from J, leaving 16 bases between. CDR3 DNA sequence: TGCGCCAGCAGCCCATCCGGGACCCCTACCTACAATGAGCAGTTCTTC. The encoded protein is CASSPSGTPTYNEQFF.

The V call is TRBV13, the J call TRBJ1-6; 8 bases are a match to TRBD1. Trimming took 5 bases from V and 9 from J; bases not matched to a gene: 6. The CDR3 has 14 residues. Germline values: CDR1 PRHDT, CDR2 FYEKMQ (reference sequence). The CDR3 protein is CASSRIQGGSPLHF. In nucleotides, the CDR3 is TGTGCCAGCAGCCGAATACAGGGGGGTTCACCCCTCCACTTT.

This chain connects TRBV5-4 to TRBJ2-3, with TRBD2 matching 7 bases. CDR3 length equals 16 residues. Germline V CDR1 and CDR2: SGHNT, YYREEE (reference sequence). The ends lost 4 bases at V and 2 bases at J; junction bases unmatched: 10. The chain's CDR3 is CASSGGTAGVTDTQYF. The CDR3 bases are TGTGCCAGCAGCGGCGGGACCGCGGGAGTCACAGATACGCAGTATTTT.

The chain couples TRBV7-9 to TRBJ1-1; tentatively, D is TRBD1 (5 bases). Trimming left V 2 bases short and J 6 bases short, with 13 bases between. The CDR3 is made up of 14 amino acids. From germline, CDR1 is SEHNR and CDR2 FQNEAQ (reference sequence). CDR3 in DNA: TGTGCCAGCAGCTTATCGGGGAAAGGGGCTGAAGCTTTCTTT. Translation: CASSLSGKGAEAFF.

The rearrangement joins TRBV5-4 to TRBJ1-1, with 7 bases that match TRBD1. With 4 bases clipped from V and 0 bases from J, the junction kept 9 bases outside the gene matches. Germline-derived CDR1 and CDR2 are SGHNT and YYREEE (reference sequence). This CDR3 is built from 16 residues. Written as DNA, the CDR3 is TGTGCCAGCAGCCGGGACAGAGTTACCCTGAACACTGAAGCTTTCTTT. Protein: CASSRDRVTLNTEAFF.

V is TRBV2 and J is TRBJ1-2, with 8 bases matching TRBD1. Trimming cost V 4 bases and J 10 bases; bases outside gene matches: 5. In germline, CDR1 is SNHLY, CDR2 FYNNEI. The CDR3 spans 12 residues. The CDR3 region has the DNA TGTGCCAGCAGTGCCCTGGACAGGGCCTACACCTTC. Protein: CASSALDRAYTF.

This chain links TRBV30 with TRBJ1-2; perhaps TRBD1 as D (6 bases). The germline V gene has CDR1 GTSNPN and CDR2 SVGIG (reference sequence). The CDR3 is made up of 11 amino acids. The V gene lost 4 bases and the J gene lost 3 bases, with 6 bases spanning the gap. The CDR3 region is CAWTGDYGYTF. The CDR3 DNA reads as TGTGCCTGGACAGGGGACTATGGCTACACCTTC. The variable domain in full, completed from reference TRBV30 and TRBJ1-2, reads SQTIHQWPATLVQPVGSPLSLECTVEGTSNPNLYWYRQAAGRGLQLLFYSVGIGQISSEVPQNLSASRPQDRQFILSSKKLLLSDSGFYLCAWTGDYGYTFGSGTRLTVV.

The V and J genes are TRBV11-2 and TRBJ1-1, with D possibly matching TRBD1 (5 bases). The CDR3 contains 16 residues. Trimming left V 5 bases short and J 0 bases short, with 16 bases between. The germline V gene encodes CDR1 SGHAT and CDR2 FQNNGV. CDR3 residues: CASSLPAGTLNTEAFF. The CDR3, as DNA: TGTGCCAGCAGCCTCCCCGCCGGGACTTTGAACACTGAAGCTTTCTTT.

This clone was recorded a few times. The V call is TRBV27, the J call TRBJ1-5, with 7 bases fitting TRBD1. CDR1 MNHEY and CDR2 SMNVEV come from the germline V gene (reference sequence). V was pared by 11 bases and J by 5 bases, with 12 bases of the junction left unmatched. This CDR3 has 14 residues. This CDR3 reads CAAEIDREYQPQHF. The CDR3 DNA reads TGTGCCGCTGAGATCGACAGGGAATATCAGCCCCAGCATTTT.

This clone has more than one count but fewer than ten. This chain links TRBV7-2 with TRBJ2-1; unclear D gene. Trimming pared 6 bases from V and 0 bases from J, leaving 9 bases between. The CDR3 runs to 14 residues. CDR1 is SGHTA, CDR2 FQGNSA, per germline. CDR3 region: CASRPMNSYNEQFF. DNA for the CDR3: TGTGCCAGCAGACCAATGAACTCCTACAATGAGCAGTTCTTC.

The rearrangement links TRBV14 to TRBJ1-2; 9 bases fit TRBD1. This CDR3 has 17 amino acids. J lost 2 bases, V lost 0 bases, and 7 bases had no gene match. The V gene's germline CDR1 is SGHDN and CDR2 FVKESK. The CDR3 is CASSQDFGQGLNYGYTF. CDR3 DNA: TGTGCCAGCAGCCAAGATTTTGGACAGGGGTTAAACTATGGCTACACCTTC.

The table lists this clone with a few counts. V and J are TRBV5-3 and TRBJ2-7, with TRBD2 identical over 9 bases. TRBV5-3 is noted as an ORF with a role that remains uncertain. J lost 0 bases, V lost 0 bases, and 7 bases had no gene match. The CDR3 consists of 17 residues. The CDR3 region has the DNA TGTGCCAGAAGCTTGGCCACGACTAGCGGTCCCTCCTACGAGCAGTACTTC. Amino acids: CARSLATTSGPSYEQYF.

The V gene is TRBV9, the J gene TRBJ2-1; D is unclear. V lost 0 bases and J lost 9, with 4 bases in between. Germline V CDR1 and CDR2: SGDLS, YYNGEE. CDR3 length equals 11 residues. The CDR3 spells CASSVDSEQFF. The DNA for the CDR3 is TGTGCCAGCAGCGTAGATAGTGAGCAGTTCTTC.

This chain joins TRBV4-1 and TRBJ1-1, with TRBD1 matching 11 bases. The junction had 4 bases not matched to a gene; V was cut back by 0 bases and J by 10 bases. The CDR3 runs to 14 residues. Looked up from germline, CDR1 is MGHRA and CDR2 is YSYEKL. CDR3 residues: CASSQDRDRGRAFF. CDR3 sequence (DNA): TGCGCCAGCAGCCAAGATCGGGACAGGGGGAGAGCTTTCTTT.

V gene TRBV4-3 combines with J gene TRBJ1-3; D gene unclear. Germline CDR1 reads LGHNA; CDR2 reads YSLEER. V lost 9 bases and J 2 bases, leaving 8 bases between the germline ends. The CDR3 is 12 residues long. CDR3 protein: CASRGTGNTIYF. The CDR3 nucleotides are TGCGCCAGTCGTGGGACTGGAAACACCATATATTTT.

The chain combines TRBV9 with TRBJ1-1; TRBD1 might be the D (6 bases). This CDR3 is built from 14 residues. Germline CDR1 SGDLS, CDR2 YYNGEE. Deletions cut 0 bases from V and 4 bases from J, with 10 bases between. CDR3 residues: CASSVGGAATEAFF. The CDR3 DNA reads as TGTGCCAGCAGCGTAGGGGGGGCCGCCACTGAAGCTTTCTTT. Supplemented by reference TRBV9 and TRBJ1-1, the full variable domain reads DSGVTQTPKHLITATGQRVTLRCSPRSGDLSVYWYQQSLDQGLQFLIQYYNGEERAKGNILERFSAQQFPDLHSELNLSSLELGDSALYFCASSVGGAATEAFFGQGTRLTVV.

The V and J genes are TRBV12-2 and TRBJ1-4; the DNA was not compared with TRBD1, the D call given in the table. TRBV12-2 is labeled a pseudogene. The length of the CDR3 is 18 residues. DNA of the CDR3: TGTGCAAGTCGCTTATCCTGGGACACAGGGATGGGGAAGGAAAAACTGTTTTTT. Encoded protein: CASRLSWDTGMGKEKLFF.

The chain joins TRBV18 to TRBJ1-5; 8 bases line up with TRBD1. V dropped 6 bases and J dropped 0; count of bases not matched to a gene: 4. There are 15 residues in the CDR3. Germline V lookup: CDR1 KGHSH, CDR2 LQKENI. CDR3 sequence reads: CASSQGQDSNQPQHF. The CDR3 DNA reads TGTGCCAGCTCCCAGGGACAGGATAGCAATCAGCCCCAGCATTTT.

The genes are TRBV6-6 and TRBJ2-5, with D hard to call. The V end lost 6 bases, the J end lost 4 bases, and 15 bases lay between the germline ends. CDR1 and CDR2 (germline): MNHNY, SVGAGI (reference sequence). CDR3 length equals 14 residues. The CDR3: CASSSSSTGETQYF. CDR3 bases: TGTGCCAGCAGCTCCTCGTCGACGGGAGAGACCCAGTACTTC.

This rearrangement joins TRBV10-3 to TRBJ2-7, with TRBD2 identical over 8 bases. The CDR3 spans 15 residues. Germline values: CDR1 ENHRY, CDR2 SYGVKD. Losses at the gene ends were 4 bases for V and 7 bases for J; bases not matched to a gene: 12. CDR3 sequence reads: CAISGYNSGATEQYF. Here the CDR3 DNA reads TGTGCCATCAGTGGATATAATAGCGGGGCCACAGAGCAGTACTTC.

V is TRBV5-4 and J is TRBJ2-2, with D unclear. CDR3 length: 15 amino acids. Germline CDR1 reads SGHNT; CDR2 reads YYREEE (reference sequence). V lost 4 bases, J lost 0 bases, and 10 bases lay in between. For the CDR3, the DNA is TGTGCCAGCAGCAAGGGAAATCCGAACACCGGGGAGCTGTTTTTT. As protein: CASSKGNPNTGELFF. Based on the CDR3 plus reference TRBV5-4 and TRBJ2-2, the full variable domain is ETGVTQSPTHLIKTRGQQVTLRCSSQSGHNTVSWYQQALGQGPQFIFQYYREEENGRGNFPPRFSGLQFPNYSSELNVNALELDDSALYLCASSKGNPNTGELFFGEGSRLTVL.

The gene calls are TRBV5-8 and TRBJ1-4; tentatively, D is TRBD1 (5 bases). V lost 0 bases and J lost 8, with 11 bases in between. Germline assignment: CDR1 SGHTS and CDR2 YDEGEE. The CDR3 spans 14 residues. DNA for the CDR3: TGTGCCAGCAGCTTGGATGGGGCCTTAGAAAAACTGTTTTTT. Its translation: CASSLDGALEKLFF.